Below are 2 T cell receptor beta chains sequenced from a single sample in a study of human T cells and chemical hapten exposure. MiXCR, applied by TCRdb to the RACE reads, yields one record per CDR3 protein. The repertoire holds about 340,000 distinct CDR3 sequences, with about 7% as singletons. Time point meaning: patch test 1, 2 weeks after DPC sensitization. Treatment here: therapeutic diphenylcyclopropenone sensitization with weekly scalp DPC. Source: whole blood, taken in connection with sensitization to the hapten diphenylcyclopropenone (DPC). These receptors came from a young woman with alopecia areata. Some clones in this sample may be carry-over from other donors' samples.

The chain carries TRBV5-1 and TRBJ2-7; D remains unclear. Trimming took off 0 bases at V and 8 bases at J, with 12 bases between the two ends. This CDR3 contains 13 residues. CDR1 is SGHRS and CDR2 is YFSETQ in the germline V gene. CDR3 in amino acids: CASSLDATAQQYF. CDR3 bases: TGCGCCAGCAGCTTGGACGCGACGGCCCAGCAGTACTTC. Complete variable domain (other parts from reference TRBV5-1 and TRBJ2-7): KAGVTQTPRYLIKTRGQQVTLSCSPISGHRSVSWYQQTPGQGLQFLFEYFSETQRNKGNFPGRFSGRQFSNSRSEMNVSTLELGDSALYLCASSLDATAQQYFGPGTRLTVT.

This clonotype was observed a handful of times. This chain links TRBV7-2 with TRBJ1-1; no firm D call. Germline V gene sequence: CDR1 SGHTA, CDR2 FQGNSA. Trimming stripped 6 bases from V and 1 base from J, with 15 bases between. The CDR3 contains 15 residues. CDR3 in amino acids: CASRTGGAQNTEAFF. The CDR3 coding sequence is TGTGCCAGCAGAACCGGAGGCGCCCAGAACACTGAAGCTTTCTTT.